The 7 T cell receptor beta chains below were found in one sample sequenced in a study of blood T cell repertoires in COVID-19. Only in-frame clones appear in the TCRdb table, and some are missing; sequencing was by immunoSEQ multiplex PCR. The sample contains roughly 100,000 clones, roughly 79% of which appear only once. The sequenced material came from peripheral blood. The receptors originated from an elderly woman with acute or convalescent COVID-19.

This clone was counted many times. The chain employs TRBV15 and TRBJ2-3; possible D gene TRBD1, 6 bases. V gave up 0 bases and J gave up 2 bases, with 12 bases separating them. The CDR3 has 16 residues. The germline V gene encodes CDR1 LNHNV and CDR2 YYDKDF (reference sequence). Here the CDR3 DNA reads TGTGCCACCAGCAGAGATAAGGACAGCTTCACAGATACGCAGTATTTT. Translated: CATSRDKDSFTDTQYF.

This clone has a handful of counts. The V call is TRBV7-8, the J call TRBJ1-1; no clear D. CDR1 and CDR2 (germline): SGHVS, FQNEAQ. Deletions cut 0 bases from V and 3 bases from J, with 5 bases between. CDR3 length equals 13 residues. Here the CDR3 DNA reads TGTGCCAGCAGCTTAGCCCTCTACACTGAAGCTTTCTTT. Translated, it gives CASSLALYTEAFF.

V and J are TRBV7-2 and TRBJ2-5; the D is unclear. With 1 base removed from V and 5 bases from J, the gap between germline ends came to 8 bases. This CDR3 spans 13 amino acids. Germline V gives CDR1 SGHTA, CDR2 FQGNSA. CDR3 sequence reads: CASSLEVGETQYF. The CDR3 coding sequence is TGTGCCAGCAGCTTAGAGGTCGGGGAGACCCAGTACTTC.

This chain connects TRBV7-9 to TRBJ1-2; 7 nucleotides line up with TRBD1. The V gene end was trimmed by 3 bases and the J gene end by 4 bases; junction bases not matched to a gene: 14. This CDR3 region has 17 residues. Germline V gene data show CDR1 as SEHNR and CDR2 as FQNEAQ (reference sequence). The CDR3 sequence: CASSFRDSRIQFYGYTF. CDR3 DNA sequence: TGTGCCAGCAGCTTCCGGGACAGTAGGATTCAATTCTATGGCTACACCTTC.

A few counts support this clone. This chain links TRBV6-2 or TRBV6-3 with TRBJ2-7; possibly TRBD2 for D (6 bases). The CDR3 is 16 residues long. CDR1 and CDR2 from the germline V gene are MNHEY and SVGEGT. V lost 4 bases to trimming and J lost 5 bases, with 21 bases between them. CDR3 bases: TGTGCCAGCAGTTGGGTCCGGGGGAACCCCTTCGACGAGCAGTACTTC. Amino acids: CASSWVRGNPFDEQYF.

This clone was observed a few times. CDR3 nucleotides: TGTGCCAGCAGCGCCCCCTGGGACAGTCCCTACGAGCAGTACTTC. This sequence encodes CASSAPWDSPYEQYF. This sequence joins TRBV6-2 or TRBV6-3 and TRBJ2-7, with 7 bases that match TRBD1. The J segment lost 2 bases and the V segment lost 6 bases, leaving 10 bases of the junction unmatched. From germline, CDR1 is MNHEY and CDR2 SVGEGT. This CDR3 spans 15 amino acids.

This clone was seen a handful of times. This chain links TRBV2 with TRBJ1-2; weak D call: TRBD1 (6 bases). CDR1 is SNHLY, CDR2 FYNNEI, per germline. The CDR3 has 15 residues. V gave up 6 bases and J gave up 0 bases, with 14 bases separating them. The DNA for the CDR3 is TGTGCCAGCAGGGTCGGGACAACTGCTAACTATGGCTACACCTTC. Its protein product is CASRVGTTANYGYTF.